This T cell receptor (beta chain) was sequenced during a study of cytomegalovirus exposure and HLA in healthy donors. V dropped 3 bases and J dropped 3 bases, with 14 bases sitting between them. The CDR3 is made up of 14 amino acids. CDR1 is SQVTM and CDR2 is ANQGSEA in the germline V gene. Researchers ran the PCR with 60 Vbeta and 13 Jbeta primers. The data were produced by immunoSEQ multiplex PCR, yet TCRdb's version contains in-frame clones alone and is incomplete. The sample yields 90,000 to 150,000 clones, 77% seen once. The sequence was collected from a man in his late teens or twenties in good health and CMV-seropositive. This chain uses TRBV29-1 with TRBJ1-1; a possible D gene is TRBD1 (5 bases). The sequencing input was PBMCs. DNA for the CDR3: TGCAGCGTTGATGACAGACAGTGGCACACTGAAGCTTTCTTT. Its protein product is CSVDDRQWHTEAFF.